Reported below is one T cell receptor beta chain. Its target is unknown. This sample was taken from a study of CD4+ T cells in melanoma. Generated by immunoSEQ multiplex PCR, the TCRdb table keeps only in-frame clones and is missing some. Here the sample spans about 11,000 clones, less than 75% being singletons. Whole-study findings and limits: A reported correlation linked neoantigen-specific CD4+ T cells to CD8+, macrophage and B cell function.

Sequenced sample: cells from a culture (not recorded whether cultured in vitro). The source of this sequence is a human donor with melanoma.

This CDR3 reads CASSARGGRKLFF. In DNA form, the CDR3 reads TGTGCCAGCAGCGCCCGTGGGGGGAGAAAACTGTTTTTT. V usage is TRBV7-8 and J usage is TRBJ1-4, with D perhaps TRBD1 (5 bases). The CDR3 is 13 amino acids. Germline CDR1 is SGHVS and CDR2 is FQNEAQ. The ends were cut back, 5 bases at V and 10 bases at J, with 14 bases in the middle.